What follows are 3 T cell receptor beta chains derived from one specimen sequenced in a study of cytomegalovirus exposure and HLA in healthy donors. The PCR had 60 Vbeta and 13 Jbeta primers. Profiling relied on immunoSEQ multiplex PCR, and the TCRdb table lists in-frame clones only, not all of them. Counted here are 120,000 to 150,000 clones, around 73% occurring once; the ten biggest clones make up around 1.5%. Source material: PBMCs. The source is a female donor in good health and CMV-seronegative.

The V gene is TRBV19, the J gene TRBJ1-3; D possibly corresponds to TRBD1 (5 bases). Germline loops: CDR1 LNHDA, CDR2 SQIVND (reference sequence). The CDR3 has 14 amino acids. The V end was cut by 8 bases, the J end by 1 base, with 12 bases between. CDR3 loop: CASAQGGSGNTIYF. The DNA of the CDR3 is TGTGCCAGTGCGCAGGGTGGGTCTGGAAACACCATATATTTT.

CDR3 loop: CASSYRQGHEQFF. CDR3 coding DNA: TGTGCCAGCAGCTACCGACAGGGTCATGAGCAGTTCTTC. The gene calls are TRBV5-4 and TRBJ2-1, with TRBD1 identical over 7 bases. This CDR3 contains 13 residues. V was clipped by 3 bases and J by 8 bases; unmatched bases: 5. Germline assignment: CDR1 SGHNT and CDR2 YYREEE (reference sequence).

The rearrangement uses TRBV11-2 and TRBJ1-3, with a tentative D call TRBD1 (6 bases). The CDR3 runs to 13 residues. The V gene's germline CDR1 is SGHAT and CDR2 FQNNGV. The V gene lost 3 bases and the J gene lost 8 bases, with 11 bases spanning the gap. The CDR3 DNA follows: TGTGCCAGCAGCTTTCAGGGGAGAGACACCATATATTTT. Protein: CASSFQGRDTIYF.